Described below is a single TCR beta chain sequence and its context. The V gene lost 1 base and the J gene lost 7 bases, with 5 bases spanning the gap. Germline loops: CDR1 LGHNT, CDR2 FRNRAP. The CDR3 extends over 12 amino acids. This specimen comes from a study of cytomegalovirus exposure and HLA in healthy donors. PCR used 60 Vbeta primers and 13 Jbeta primers. This table comes from immunoSEQ multiplex PCR, and its TCRdb copy is limited to in-frame clones, with some not included. The table lists around 250,000 clones, around 90% of them singletons. The receptor was isolated from a girl aged 2-9 years in good health and CMV-seronegative. Sequenced input: PBMCs. The chain links TRBV12-5 to TRBJ2-1; D remains ambiguous. The CDR3 is CASGLDGNEQFF. In nucleotides, the CDR3 is TGTGCTAGTGGTTTGGACGGGAATGAGCAGTTCTTC.